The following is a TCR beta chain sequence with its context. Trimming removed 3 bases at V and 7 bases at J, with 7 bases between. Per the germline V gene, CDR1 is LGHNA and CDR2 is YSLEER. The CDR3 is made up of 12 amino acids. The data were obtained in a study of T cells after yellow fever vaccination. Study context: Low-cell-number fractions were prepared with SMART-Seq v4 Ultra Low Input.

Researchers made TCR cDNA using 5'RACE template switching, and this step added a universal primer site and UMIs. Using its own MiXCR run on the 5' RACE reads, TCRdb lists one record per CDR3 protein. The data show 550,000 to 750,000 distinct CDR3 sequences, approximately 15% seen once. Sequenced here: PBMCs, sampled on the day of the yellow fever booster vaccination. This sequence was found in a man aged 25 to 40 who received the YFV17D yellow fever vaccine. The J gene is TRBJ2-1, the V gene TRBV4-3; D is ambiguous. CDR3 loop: CASSHRWNEQFF. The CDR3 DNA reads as TGCGCCAGCAGCCACCGATGGAATGAGCAGTTCTTC.